This passage covers 32 T cell receptor beta chains from one sample sequenced in a study of CD8+ T cells in alopecia areata. The authors extracted RNA and reverse transcribed it into cDNA as the sequencing template. Data came from immunoSEQ multiplex PCR; TCRdb stores just in-frame clones and leaves some out. The table records 110,000 or so clones, 55% to 80% of them present only once. Sequencing input: CD4+ T cells sorted from blood. The receptors were sampled from a human donor in good health.

This sequence joins TRBV30 and TRBJ1-5; tentative D call: TRBD1 (6 bases). V dropped 0 bases and J dropped 7 bases, with 16 bases sitting between them. CDR3 length: 15 residues. Per the germline V gene, CDR1 is GTSNPN and CDR2 is SVGIG (reference sequence). CDR3 nucleotides: TGTGCCTGGAGTGTACAGGGACTGCAAGACCAGCCCCAGCATTTT. This encodes CAWSVQGLQDQPQHF.

There are a few counts of this clone. This rearrangement joins TRBV27 to TRBJ1-2, with TRBD1 matching 7 bases. Germline CDR1 MNHEY, CDR2 SMNVEV (reference sequence). The CDR3 has 14 residues. V was clipped by 6 bases and J by 0 bases; unmatched bases: 4. The CDR3 region is CASSRDRANYGYTF. The CDR3 nucleotides read TGTGCCAGCAGCAGAGACAGGGCTAACTATGGCTACACCTTC.

The chain combines TRBV30 with TRBJ2-7; TRBD1 agrees at 7 bases. The trim removed 2 bases at V and 7 bases at J, leaving 2 bases unmatched. Germline-derived CDR1 and CDR2 are GTSNPN and SVGIG (reference sequence). This CDR3 has 11 residues. CDR3 residues: CAWSPRGEQYF. The CDR3 DNA follows: TGTGCCTGGAGTCCCAGGGGGGAGCAGTACTTC.

In nucleotides, the CDR3 is TGCAGCGGCTTACAAGGGTCAGGTGGCTCATACGAGCAGTACTTC. Encoded protein: CSGLQGSGGSYEQYF. V and J are TRBV29-1 and TRBJ2-7, with D uncertain. Germline CDR1 and CDR2: SQVTM and ANQGSEA. The CDR3 is 15 amino acids. The germline V and J ends were trimmed by 7 bases and 4 bases, with 23 bases remaining between them.

V is TRBV2 and J is TRBJ2-3; 10 nucleotides agree with TRBD2. The CDR3 contains 16 residues. In germline, CDR1 is SNHLY, CDR2 FYNNEI. The trim removed 7 bases at V and 6 bases at J, leaving 13 bases unmatched. Here the CDR3 reads CASTSSAAGGLDTQYF. The DNA of the CDR3 is TGTGCCAGCACCTCGTCTGCAGCGGGGGGGCTGGATACGCAGTATTTT.

This clone appeared a few times. The chain carries TRBV29-1 and TRBJ2-7, with D possibly TRBD2 on 6 matching bases. The germline CDR1 and CDR2 sequences are SQVTM and ANQGSEA. Trimming took off 6 bases at V and 7 bases at J, with 19 bases between the two ends. The CDR3 is 13 amino acids. CDR3: CSVEDIIGGEQYF. The CDR3 bases are TGCAGCGTGGAGGACATTATTGGGGGGGAGCAGTACTTC.

This rearrangement joins TRBV18 to TRBJ2-7; 9 nucleotides align to TRBD1. The CDR3 extends over 17 amino acids. Germline assignment: CDR1 KGHSH and CDR2 LQKENI. J was trimmed by 2 bases and V by 4 bases; bases with no gene match: 12. The CDR3 sequence is CASSRVPPTGGPYEQYF. The CDR3, as DNA: TGTGCCAGCTCACGCGTACCCCCGACAGGGGGGCCCTACGAGCAGTACTTC.

The rearrangement uses TRBV15 and TRBJ2-1; TRBD2 agrees at 10 bases. The CDR3 length is 15 residues. In germline, CDR1 is LNHNV, CDR2 YYDKDF (reference sequence). V was pared by 5 bases and J by 8 bases, with 9 bases of the junction left unmatched. The CDR3 DNA is TGTGCCACCAGCCGGGGTAGCGGGGGGCTGGATGAGCAGTTCTTC. Residues: CATSRGSGGLDEQFF. Full variable domain (remainder filled in from reference TRBV15 and TRBJ2-1): DAMVIQNPRYQVTQFGKPVTLSCSQTLNHNVMYWYQQKSSQAPKLLFHYYDKDFNNEADTPDNFQSRRPNTSFCFLDIRSPGLGDTAMYLCATSRGSGGLDEQFFGPGTRLTVL.

This clone was recorded a few times. The rearrangement links TRBV7-9 to TRBJ2-5, with TRBD1 matching 8 bases. Germline loops: CDR1 SEHNR, CDR2 FQNEAQ (reference sequence). With 5 bases clipped from V and 7 bases from J, the junction kept 6 bases outside the gene matches. This CDR3 contains 13 residues. CDR3 loop: CASSPDRAGTQYF. The CDR3 DNA reads as TGTGCCAGCAGCCCGGACAGGGCGGGGACCCAGTACTTC.

The chain employs TRBV21-1 and TRBJ1-4; the tabulated D call, TRBD1, remains unverified against the DNA. TRBV21-1 is shown as a pseudogene. The CDR3 extends over 13 amino acids. CDR3 nucleotide sequence: TGTGCCAGCCGGCGGACAGGGTATGAAAAACTGTTTTTT. Its translation: CASRRTGYEKLFF.

The rearrangement links TRBV30 to TRBJ1-2; D gene ambiguous. Trimming removed 1 base at V and 5 bases at J, with 11 bases between. Looked up from germline, CDR1 is GTSNPN and CDR2 is SVGIG (reference sequence). This CDR3 region has 13 residues. This CDR3 is CAWSGNLGYGYTF. CDR3 in DNA: TGTGCCTGGAGTGGGAACCTTGGGTATGGCTACACCTTC.

The chain carries TRBV15 and TRBJ2-7, with 8 bases aligning to TRBD2. J lost 4 bases, V lost 5 bases, and 16 bases had no gene match. From germline, CDR1 is LNHNV and CDR2 YYDKDF (reference sequence). This CDR3 has 17 amino acids. CDR3 in DNA: TGTGCCACCAGCCCCGCCGGTAGGGGACTAGGGCTTTACGAGCAGTACTTC. This codes for CATSPAGRGLGLYEQYF.

The V gene is TRBV29-1, the J gene TRBJ2-3, with 8 nucleotides matching TRBD1. Germline lookup yields CDR1 SQVTM and CDR2 ANQGSEA. V lost 7 bases and J lost 2; bases outside the gene matches: 8. The CDR3 is made up of 14 amino acids. In nucleotides, the CDR3 is TGCAGCGCACTACGGGGACAGGCCACAGATACGCAGTATTTT. The encoded protein is CSALRGQATDTQYF.

This chain links TRBV5-4 with TRBJ2-7; D uncertain. The V gene's germline CDR1 is SGHNT and CDR2 YYREEE (reference sequence). Trimming took 3 bases from V and 2 from J, leaving 9 bases between them. CDR3 length: 13 residues. DNA for the CDR3: TGTGCCAGCAGCTCGCCTCGAACCTACGAGCAGTACTTC. Translation: CASSSPRTYEQYF. Using reference TRBV5-4 and TRBJ2-7 for the parts outside the CDR3, the full variable domain is ETGVTQSPTHLIKTRGQQVTLRCSSQSGHNTVSWYQQALGQGPQFIFQYYREEENGRGNFPPRFSGLQFPNYSSELNVNALELDDSALYLCASSSPRTYEQYFGPGTRLTVT.

The chain has TRBV18 and TRBJ1-1, with a possible D match to TRBD1 (6 bases). Germline V lookup: CDR1 KGHSH, CDR2 LQKENI. The V gene lost 3 bases and the J gene lost 3 bases, with 17 bases spanning the gap. The CDR3 is 16 amino acids. For the CDR3, the DNA is TGTGCCAGCTCACCGATCGATACAGGGATTGACACTGAAGCTTTCTTT. It codes for CASSPIDTGIDTEAFF. Together with reference TRBV18 and TRBJ1-1, the CDR3 gives the full variable domain: NAGVMQNPRHLVRRRGQEARLRCSPMKGHSHVYWYRQLPEEGLKFMVYLQKENIIDESGMPKERFSAEFPKEGPSILRIQQVVRGDSAAYFCASSPIDTGIDTEAFFGQGTRLTVV.

The gene calls are TRBV29-1 and TRBJ1-2, with D possibly being TRBD1 (5 bases). V was pared by 6 bases and J by 5 bases, with 13 bases between. CDR1 and CDR2 (germline): SQVTM, ANQGSEA. The CDR3 extends over 12 amino acids. In DNA, the CDR3 is TGCAGCGTCAGGGAACCTCAGTATGGCTACACCTTC. Translated: CSVREPQYGYTF.

V usage is TRBV6-6 and J usage is TRBJ1-2; TRBD1 aligns across 8 bases. The V segment lost 5 bases and the J segment 6 bases; nucleotides outside the gene matches: 11. This CDR3 spans 15 amino acids. The germline V gene has CDR1 MNHNY and CDR2 SVGAGI (reference sequence). The CDR3 loop is CASSTPQGARDGYTF. CDR3 DNA sequence: TGTGCCAGCAGTACCCCGCAGGGGGCGAGGGATGGCTACACCTTC.

The chain links TRBV30 to TRBJ2-3; weak D call: TRBD2 (5 bases). CDR3 length equals 15 residues. V was cut by 3 bases and J by 1 base, with 14 bases left in between. Germline CDR1 is GTSNPN and CDR2 is SVGIG (reference sequence). The DNA for the CDR3 is TGTGCCTGGAGCGTTGGAATACTAGGCACAGATACGCAGTATTTT. Translation gives CAWSVGILGTDTQYF.

The rearrangement links TRBV25-1 to TRBJ2-6; D is perhaps TRBD1 (5 bases). The CDR3 is made up of 17 amino acids. V gave up 2 bases and J gave up 0 bases, with 11 bases separating them. Germline assignment: CDR1 MGHDK and CDR2 SYGVNS. CDR3 sequence reads: CASSETGRVSGANVLTF. The CDR3, as DNA: TGTGCCAGCAGTGAAACAGGCCGGGTCTCTGGGGCCAACGTCCTGACTTTC.

V gene TRBV29-1 combines with J gene TRBJ2-5; D is uncertain. The CDR3 has 12 amino acids. Germline V gene sequence: CDR1 SQVTM, CDR2 ANQGSEA. Trimming left V 4 bases short and J 1 base short, with 7 bases between. Here the CDR3 DNA reads TGCAGCGTTGTACGGAGCCAAGAGACCCAGTACTTC. Translated, it gives CSVVRSQETQYF. Filled out from reference TRBV29-1 and TRBJ2-5, the complete variable domain reads SAVISQKPSRDICQRGTSLTIQCQVDSQVTMMFWYRQQPGQSLTLIATANQGSEATYESGFVIDKFPISRPNLTFSTLTVSNMSPEDSSIYLCSVVRSQETQYFGPGTRLLVL.

This clone was detected once. The chain couples TRBV19 to TRBJ1-5; weak D call: TRBD1 (5 bases). Per the germline V gene, CDR1 is LNHDA and CDR2 is SQIVND (reference sequence). V gave up 2 bases and J gave up 1 base, with 9 bases separating them. The CDR3 spans 15 residues. CDR3 in amino acids: CASSIYGGSNQPQHF. Written as DNA, the CDR3 is TGTGCCAGTAGTATATATGGGGGGAGCAATCAGCCCCAGCATTTT.

This rearrangement joins TRBV5-4 to TRBJ2-5; D is unresolved. The CDR3 totals 13 residues. The germline gives CDR1 SGHNT, CDR2 YYREEE (reference sequence). Trimming removed 0 bases at V and 0 bases at J, with 3 bases between. CDR3 sequence reads: CASSLDNQETQYF. Here the CDR3 DNA reads TGTGCCAGCAGCTTGGACAACCAAGAGACCCAGTACTTC.

This chain joins TRBV29-1 and TRBJ1-1; D not certain. Germline CDR1 SQVTM, CDR2 ANQGSEA. This CDR3 has 12 amino acids. Between the trimmed V and J ends, which lost 7 bases and 1 base, there was a span of 10 bases. In nucleotides, the CDR3 is TGCAGCGGCTTTGCCGGGAACACTGAAGCTTTCTTT. Amino acids: CSGFAGNTEAFF.

The chain has TRBV11-2 and TRBJ2-7, with TRBD2 matching over 9 bases. The CDR3 extends over 15 amino acids. The germline V gene has CDR1 SGHAT and CDR2 FQNNGV. V was pared by 2 bases and J by 6 bases, with 8 bases of the junction left unmatched. CDR3 sequence: CASSLSGGGASEQYF. The CDR3, as DNA: TGTGCCAGCAGCTTATCCGGCGGGGGGGCCTCCGAGCAGTACTTC.

The gene calls are TRBV25-1 and TRBJ2-5; maybe TRBD2 (5 bases). This CDR3 has 13 amino acids. Germline CDR1 is MGHDK and CDR2 is SYGVNS. Trimming took 8 bases from V and 5 from J, leaving 15 bases between them. CDR3 residues: CASGLVGGETQYF. As DNA, the CDR3 is TGTGCCAGCGGTCTAGTAGGCGGGGAGACCCAGTACTTC.

This rearrangement joins TRBV6-5 to TRBJ1-4; perhaps TRBD1 as D (5 bases). CDR3 length equals 14 residues. The germline gives CDR1 MNHEY, CDR2 SVGAGI. Trimming pared 4 bases from V and 10 bases from J, leaving 16 bases between. CDR3 amino acids: CASSSGTKYGKLFF. The CDR3 DNA follows: TGTGCCAGCAGTTCCGGGACCAAGTACGGAAAACTGTTTTTT.

The chain links TRBV7-2 to TRBJ1-2; no reliable D call. The V gene's germline CDR1 is SGHTA and CDR2 FQGNSA. V lost 5 bases, J lost 3 bases, and 7 bases lay in between. The CDR3 contains 12 residues. The DNA of the CDR3 is TGTGCCAGCAGCAATGGGGACTATGGCTACACCTTC. Protein: CASSNGDYGYTF.

This sequence joins TRBV9 and TRBJ2-1; no clear D gene. Germline V gives CDR1 SGDLS, CDR2 YYNGEE. The CDR3 loop spans 13 amino acids. V was pared by 0 bases and J by 7 bases, with 8 bases between. The CDR3 DNA is TGTGCCAGCAGCGTAGAGTATACTAATGAGCAGTTCTTC. Protein: CASSVEYTNEQFF.

The CDR3 here is CASSLGQGLWGADTQYF. The CDR3 bases are TGTGCCAGCAGTTTGGGGCAGGGCCTATGGGGGGCAGATACGCAGTATTTT. J is TRBJ2-3 and V is TRBV28; D is possibly TRBD2 (6 bases). V was pared by 3 bases and J by 4 bases, with 20 bases between. The CDR3 is 17 residues long. Germline lookup yields CDR1 MDHEN and CDR2 SYDVKM.

CDR3 in amino acids: CASSGQGDGYTF. The CDR3 coding sequence is TGCGCCAGCAGCGGGCAGGGGGATGGCTACACCTTC. The chain recombines TRBV10-2 with TRBJ1-2; 7 nucleotides match TRBD1. The junction had 4 bases not matched to a gene; V was cut back by 6 bases and J by 6 bases. This CDR3 has 12 amino acids. The germline CDR1 and CDR2 sequences are WSHSY and SAAADI.

This chain joins TRBV7-3 and TRBJ1-2, with D possibly matching TRBD1 (5 bases). V was clipped by 6 bases and J by 7 bases, with 15 bases between them. CDR3 size: 13 residues. Germline CDR1 reads SGHTA; CDR2 reads FQGTGA. The CDR3, as DNA: TGTGCCAGCAGTTCCAGGGAAACTAGTGGCTACACCTTC. Translation gives CASSSRETSGYTF.

This CDR3 is CASSLSLGGSRIGEGYTF. As DNA, the CDR3 is TGTGCCAGCAGTTTATCTTTAGGCGGGAGCCGGATAGGTGAGGGCTACACCTTC. V and J are TRBV27 and TRBJ1-2; D is unresolved. Trimming cost V 0 bases and J 8 bases, with 25 bases left between them. The CDR3 is 18 amino acids. Germline loops: CDR1 MNHEY, CDR2 SMNVEV (reference sequence).